What follows describes a single T cell receptor (beta chain). This specimen belongs to a study of blood T cell repertoires in COVID-19. In the study overall: Samples of COVID-19 (acute and convalescent) were obtained from the United States, Italy and Spain. Sources were T cells, B-cell-depleted T cells, or PBMCs; the material itself was cDNA or gDNA.

The V gene lost 3 bases and the J gene lost 7 bases, with 12 bases spanning the gap. The CDR3 covers 13 residues. Germline CDR1 MDHEN, CDR2 SYDVKM. The authors' processing: By means of reference gene primer amplification, nucleated cell counts were estimated. The protocol was immunoSEQ multiplex PCR, while the TCRdb copy is restricted to in-frame clones and leaves out a portion. That table furnishes V, J and clone size, whereas the DNA furnished D and trimming. The sample records some 300,000 clones, roughly 86% being singletons. The sequenced material came from peripheral blood. This receptor was obtained from a man between 65 and 85 years old with acute or convalescent COVID-19. This chain uses TRBV28 with TRBJ1-2, with a possible D match to TRBD1 (6 bases). The CDR3 coding sequence is TGTGCCAGCAGTTTGAGGACAGTGGGTGGCTACACCTTC. Protein sequence: CASSLRTVGGYTF.